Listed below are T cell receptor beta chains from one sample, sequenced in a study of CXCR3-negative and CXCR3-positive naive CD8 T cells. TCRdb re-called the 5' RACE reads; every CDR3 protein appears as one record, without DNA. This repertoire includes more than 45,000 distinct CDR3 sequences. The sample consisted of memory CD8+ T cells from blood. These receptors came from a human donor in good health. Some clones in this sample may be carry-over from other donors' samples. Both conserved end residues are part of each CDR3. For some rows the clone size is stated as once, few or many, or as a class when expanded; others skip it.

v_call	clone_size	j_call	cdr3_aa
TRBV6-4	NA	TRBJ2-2	CASSDSLSNTGELFF
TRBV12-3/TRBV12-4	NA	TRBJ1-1	CASSFLNTEAFF
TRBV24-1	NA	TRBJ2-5	CATKETGGETQYF
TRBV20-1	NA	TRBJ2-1	CSASNSGDANSYNEQFF
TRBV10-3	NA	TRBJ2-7	CAISESSGTGGSYEQYF
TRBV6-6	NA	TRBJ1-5	CASITGPGSNQPQHF
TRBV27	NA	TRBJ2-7	CASSPGHLYEQYF
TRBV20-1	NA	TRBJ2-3	CSARDATLSGPDTQYF
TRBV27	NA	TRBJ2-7	CASSPGATYEQYF
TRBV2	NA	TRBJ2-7	CASSSQDRAVYEQYF
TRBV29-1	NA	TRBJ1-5	CSVEEGVGQPQHF
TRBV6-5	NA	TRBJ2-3	CASSYSREGGQGADTQYF
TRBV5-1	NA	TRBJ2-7	CASSLARDKTYEQYF
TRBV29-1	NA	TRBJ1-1	CSVEDLTGYTEAFF
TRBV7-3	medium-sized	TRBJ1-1	CASSLSPGGNTEAFF
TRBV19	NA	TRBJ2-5	CASRPKGQETQYF
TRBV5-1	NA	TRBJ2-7	CASSLAGTDYEQYF
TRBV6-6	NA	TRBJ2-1	CASSSQPGDEQFF
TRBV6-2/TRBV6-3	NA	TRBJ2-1	CASSYSRGEQFF
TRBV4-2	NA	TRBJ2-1	CASSQDISSREQFF
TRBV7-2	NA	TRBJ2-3	CASSLVSGDTDTQYF
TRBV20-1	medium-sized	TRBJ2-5	CSARDRLARETQYF
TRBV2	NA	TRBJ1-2	CASRAKGLFNYGYTF